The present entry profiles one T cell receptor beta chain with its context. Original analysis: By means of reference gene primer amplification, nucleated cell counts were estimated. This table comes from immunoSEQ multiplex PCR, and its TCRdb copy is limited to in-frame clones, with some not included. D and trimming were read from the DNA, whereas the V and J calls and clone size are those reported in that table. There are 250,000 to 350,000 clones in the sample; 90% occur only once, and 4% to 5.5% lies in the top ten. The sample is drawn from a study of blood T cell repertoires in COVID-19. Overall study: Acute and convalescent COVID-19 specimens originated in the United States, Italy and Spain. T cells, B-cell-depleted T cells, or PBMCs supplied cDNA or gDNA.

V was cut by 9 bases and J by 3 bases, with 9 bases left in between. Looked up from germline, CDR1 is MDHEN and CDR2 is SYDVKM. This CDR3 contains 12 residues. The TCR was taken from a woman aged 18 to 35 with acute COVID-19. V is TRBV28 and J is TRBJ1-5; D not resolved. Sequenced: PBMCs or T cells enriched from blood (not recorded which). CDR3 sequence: CASWSLNQPQHF. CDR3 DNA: TGTGCCAGTTGGAGTCTCAATCAGCCCCAGCATTTT. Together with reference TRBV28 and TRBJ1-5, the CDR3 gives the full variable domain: DVKVTQSSRYLVKRTGEKVFLECVQDMDHENMFWYRQDPGLGLRLIYFSYDVKMKEKGDIPEGYSVSREKKERFSLILESASTNQTSMYLCASWSLNQPQHFGDGTRLSIL.